These 8 T cell receptor beta chains share one sample of origin, sequenced in a study of cytotoxic CD8 clonotypes in ibrutinib-treated CLL. The table came from immunoSEQ multiplex PCR; TCRdb's copy has only in-frame clones and leaves some out. This table holds around 200,000 clones, 60% to 80% found once. The sequenced sample was PBMCs, obtained after 12 months of ibrutinib treatment. These receptors came from a human donor with chronic lymphocytic leukemia.

The chain links TRBV27 to TRBJ1-3; D is uncertain. From germline, CDR1 is MNHEY and CDR2 SMNVEV (reference sequence). The CDR3 totals 16 residues. V was trimmed by 2 bases and J by 0 bases, leaving 11 bases between them. CDR3 DNA: TGTGCCAGCAGTTTAACCAGGCCCAACTCTGGAAACACCATATATTTT. Protein sequence: CASSLTRPNSGNTIYF.

This sequence joins TRBV7-8 and TRBJ2-1; tentative D call: TRBD2 (6 bases). The CDR3 length is 18 residues. The ends were cut back, 2 bases at V and 0 bases at J, with 17 bases in the middle. Per the germline V gene, CDR1 is SGHVS and CDR2 is FQNEAQ. In nucleotides, the CDR3 is TGTGCCAGCAGCTTACATGTGCGGGATTCGAGCTCCTACAATGAGCAGTTCTTC. Protein sequence: CASSLHVRDSSSYNEQFF. The variable domain in full, completed from reference TRBV7-8 and TRBJ2-1, reads GAGVSQSPRYKVAKRGQDVALRCDPISGHVSLFWYQQALGQGPEFLTYFQNEAQLDKSGLPSDRFFAERPEGSVSTLKIQRTQQEDSAVYLCASSLHVRDSSSYNEQFFGPGTRLTVL.

This clone was seen a few times. The chain combines TRBV2 with TRBJ2-1, with D perhaps TRBD1 (5 bases). V was shortened by 7 bases and J by 7 bases, with 14 bases between the two germline ends. The CDR3 totals 13 residues. Germline assignment: CDR1 SNHLY and CDR2 FYNNEI. The CDR3 sequence: CASKYRMGNEQFF. The CDR3 DNA follows: TGTGCCAGCAAGTACAGGATGGGAAATGAGCAGTTCTTC.

This chain links TRBV7-6 with TRBJ2-5; tentatively, D is TRBD2 (6 bases). V dropped 5 bases and J dropped 3 bases, with 16 bases sitting between them. CDR3 length equals 15 residues. Looked up from germline, CDR1 is SGHVS and CDR2 is FNYEAQ. The CDR3 is CASSPNPRTKETQYF. DNA for the CDR3: TGTGCCAGCAGCCCGAACCCGCGGACTAAAGAGACCCAGTACTTC.

The chain uses TRBV5-1 and TRBJ1-2, with a weak D call TRBD1 (5 bases). V was pared by 0 bases and J by 3 bases, with 12 bases between. There are 15 residues in the CDR3. Germline CDR1 is SGHRS and CDR2 is YFSETQ. CDR3 in amino acids: CASSLDPGSHYGYTF. The CDR3 nucleotides are TGCGCCAGCAGCTTGGATCCAGGGAGTCACTATGGCTACACCTTC. Filled out from reference TRBV5-1 and TRBJ1-2, the complete variable domain reads KAGVTQTPRYLIKTRGQQVTLSCSPISGHRSVSWYQQTPGQGLQFLFEYFSETQRNKGNFPGRFSGRQFSNSRSEMNVSTLELGDSALYLCASSLDPGSHYGYTFGSGTRLTVV.

The V and J genes are TRBV7-2 and TRBJ1-1, with D uncertain. This CDR3 spans 15 amino acids. Trimming stripped 5 bases from V and 6 bases from J, with 19 bases between. Per germline, CDR1 SGHTA and CDR2 FQGNSA. The CDR3 nucleotides read TGTGCCAGCAGCCCCCCGGTGATTACCGGTCCTGAAGCTTTCTTT. Translated: CASSPPVITGPEAFF.

V and J are TRBV9 and TRBJ1-4, with D hard to call. This CDR3 is built from 11 residues. Germline lookup yields CDR1 SGDLS and CDR2 YYNGEE. V was trimmed by 3 bases and J by 10 bases, leaving 7 bases between them. CDR3 region: CASSDWGKLFF. The CDR3, as DNA: TGTGCCAGCAGCGATTGGGGAAAACTGTTTTTT.

The CDR3 loop reads CATPGGGIDGYTF. The DNA for the CDR3 is TGTGCCACCCCTGGGGGGGGCATCGATGGCTACACCTTC. The rearrangement links TRBV28 to TRBJ1-2; tentative D call: TRBD1 (6 bases). The CDR3 covers 13 residues. CDR1 MDHEN and CDR2 SYDVKM come from the germline V gene. Trimming cost V 10 bases and J 6 bases, with 18 bases left between them.